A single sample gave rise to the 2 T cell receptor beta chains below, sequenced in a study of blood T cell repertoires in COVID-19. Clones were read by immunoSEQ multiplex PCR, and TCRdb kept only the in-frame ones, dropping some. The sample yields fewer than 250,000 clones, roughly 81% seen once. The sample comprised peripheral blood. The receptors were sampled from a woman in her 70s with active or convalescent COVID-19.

The DNA of the CDR3 is TGTGCCAGCGGGGAGGAAAGCTCCTACAATGAGCAGTTCTTC. It is translated as CASGEESSYNEQFF. This chain connects TRBV7-6 to TRBJ2-1, with D perhaps TRBD2 (6 bases). The V gene lost 8 bases and the J gene lost 0 bases, with 11 bases spanning the gap. Germline V lookup: CDR1 SGHVS, CDR2 FNYEAQ. The CDR3 spans 14 residues. Based on the CDR3 plus reference TRBV7-6 and TRBJ2-1, the full variable domain is GAGVSQSPRYKVTKRGQDVALRCDPISGHVSLYWYRQALGQGPEFLTYFNYEAQQDKSGLPNDRFSAERPEGSISTLTIQRTEQRDSAMYRCASGEESSYNEQFFGPGTRLTVL.

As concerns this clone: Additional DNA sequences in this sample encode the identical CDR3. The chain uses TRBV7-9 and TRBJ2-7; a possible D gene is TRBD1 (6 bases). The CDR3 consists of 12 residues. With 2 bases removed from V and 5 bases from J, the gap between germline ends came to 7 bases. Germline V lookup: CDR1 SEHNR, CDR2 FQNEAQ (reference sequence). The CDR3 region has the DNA TGTGCCAGCAGCTTAACAGGGAACGAGCAGTACTTC. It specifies CASSLTGNEQYF.